These T cell receptor beta chains were read from a single sample in a study of CD8 T cells in ankylosing spondylitis. TCRdb analysed the 5' RACE reads with MiXCR anew, one entry per CDR3 protein. Of a few hundred thousand distinct CDR3 sequences listed, 20% to 25% are singletons. Material for sequencing was blood, either unsorted or a sorted T cell fraction (not recorded which). These receptors all stem from a male donor with ankylosing spondylitis or in good health (not recorded which). Both conserved end residues are part of each CDR3.

J,V,CDR3
TRBJ2-3,TRBV11-2,CASSSWENTDTQYF
TRBJ2-5,TRBV7-8,CASIQDLDSQETQYF
TRBJ2-7,TRBV12-3/TRBV12-4,CASSLRASGAYEQYF
TRBJ2-5,TRBV3-1,CASSQPSSGEETQYF
TRBJ2-7,TRBV13,CASSLRGEGDEQYF
TRBJ2-3,TRBV12-3/TRBV12-4,CASSFGRTDTQYF
TRBJ2-3,TRBV5-1,CASSPWKVTDTQYF
TRBJ2-7,TRBV5-6,CASSWGTASYEQYF
TRBJ2-3,TRBV11-2,CASSLRTGADTQYF
TRBJ2-5,TRBV9,CASSVAGAAETQYF